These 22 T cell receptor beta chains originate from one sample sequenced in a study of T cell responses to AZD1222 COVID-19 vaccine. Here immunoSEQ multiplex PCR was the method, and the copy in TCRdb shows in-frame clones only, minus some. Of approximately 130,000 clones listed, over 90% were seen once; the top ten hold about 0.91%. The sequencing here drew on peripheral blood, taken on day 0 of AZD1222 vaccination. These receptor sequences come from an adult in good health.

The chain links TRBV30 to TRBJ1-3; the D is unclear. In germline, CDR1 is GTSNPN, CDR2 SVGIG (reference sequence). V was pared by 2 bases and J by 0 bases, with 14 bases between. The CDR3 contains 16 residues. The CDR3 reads CAWSLTQGYSGNTIYF. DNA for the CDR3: TGTGCCTGGAGTTTAACCCAAGGTTACTCTGGAAACACCATATATTTT. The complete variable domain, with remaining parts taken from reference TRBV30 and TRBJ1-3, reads SQTIHQWPATLVQPVGSPLSLECTVEGTSNPNLYWYRQAAGRGLQLLFYSVGIGQISSEVPQNLSASRPQDRQFILSSKKLLLSDSGFYLCAWSLTQGYSGNTIYFGEGSWLTVV.

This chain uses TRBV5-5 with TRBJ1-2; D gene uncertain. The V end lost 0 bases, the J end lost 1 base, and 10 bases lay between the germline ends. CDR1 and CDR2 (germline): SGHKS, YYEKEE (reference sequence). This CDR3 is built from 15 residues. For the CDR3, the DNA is TGTGCCAGCAGCTTGGGTGGCTACGGTAACTATGGCTACACCTTC. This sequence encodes CASSLGGYGNYGYTF.

The CDR3 nucleotides are TGTGCCAGCAGTTCGCGGACAGGGACCTCCTCCTACGAGCAGTACTTC. This codes for CASSSRTGTSSYEQYF. The V gene is TRBV7-8, the J gene TRBJ2-7; 8 bases match TRBD1. Germline CDR1 is SGHVS and CDR2 is FQNEAQ. Trimming removed 6 bases from V and 0 bases from J; junction bases left unmatched: 10. The CDR3 is 16 amino acids.

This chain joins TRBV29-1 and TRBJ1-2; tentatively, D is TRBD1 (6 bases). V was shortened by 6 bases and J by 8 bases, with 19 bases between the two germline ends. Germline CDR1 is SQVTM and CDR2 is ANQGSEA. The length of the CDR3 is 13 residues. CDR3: CSVAPGPGGGYTF. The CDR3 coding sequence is TGCAGCGTCGCACCCGGGCCGGGGGGCGGCTACACCTTC.

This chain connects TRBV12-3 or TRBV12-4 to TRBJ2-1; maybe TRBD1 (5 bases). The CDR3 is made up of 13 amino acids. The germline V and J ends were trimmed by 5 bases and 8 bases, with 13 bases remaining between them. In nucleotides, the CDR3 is TGTGCCAGCAGTCTGGTTAGCAGGGATGAGCAGTTCTTC. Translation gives CASSLVSRDEQFF.

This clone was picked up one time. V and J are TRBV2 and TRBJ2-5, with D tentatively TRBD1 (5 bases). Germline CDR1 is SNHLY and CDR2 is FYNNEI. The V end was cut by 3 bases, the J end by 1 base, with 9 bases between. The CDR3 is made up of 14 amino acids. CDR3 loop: CASSDRVGQETQYF. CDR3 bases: TGTGCCAGCAGTGACAGGGTAGGCCAAGAGACCCAGTACTTC.

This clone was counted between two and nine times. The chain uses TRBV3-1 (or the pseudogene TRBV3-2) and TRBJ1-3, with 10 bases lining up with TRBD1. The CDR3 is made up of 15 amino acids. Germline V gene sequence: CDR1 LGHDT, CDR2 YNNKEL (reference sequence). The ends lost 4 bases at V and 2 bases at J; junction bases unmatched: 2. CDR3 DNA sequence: TGTGCCAGCAGCCGACAGGGGGCCCCTGGAAACACCATATATTTT. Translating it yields CASSRQGAPGNTIYF.

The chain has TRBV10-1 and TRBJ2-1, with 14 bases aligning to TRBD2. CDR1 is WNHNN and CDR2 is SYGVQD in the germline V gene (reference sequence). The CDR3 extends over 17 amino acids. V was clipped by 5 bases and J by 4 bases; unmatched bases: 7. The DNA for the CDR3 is TGCGCCAGCAGTCAATTTGGACTAGCGGGGGGTTACAATGAGCAGTTCTTC. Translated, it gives CASSQFGLAGGYNEQFF.

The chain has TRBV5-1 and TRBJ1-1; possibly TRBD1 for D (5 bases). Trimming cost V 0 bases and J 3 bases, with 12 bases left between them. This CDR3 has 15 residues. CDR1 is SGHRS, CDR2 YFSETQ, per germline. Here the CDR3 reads CASSLGWGYDTEAFF. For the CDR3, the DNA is TGCGCCAGCAGCTTGGGTTGGGGGTATGACACTGAAGCTTTCTTT.

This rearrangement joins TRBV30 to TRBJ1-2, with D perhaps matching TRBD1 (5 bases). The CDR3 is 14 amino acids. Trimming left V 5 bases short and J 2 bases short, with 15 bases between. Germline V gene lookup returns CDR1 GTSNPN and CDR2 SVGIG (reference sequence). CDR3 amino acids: CAWLREEGNYGYTF. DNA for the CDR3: TGTGCCTGGCTCCGCGAGGAGGGGAACTATGGCTACACCTTC.

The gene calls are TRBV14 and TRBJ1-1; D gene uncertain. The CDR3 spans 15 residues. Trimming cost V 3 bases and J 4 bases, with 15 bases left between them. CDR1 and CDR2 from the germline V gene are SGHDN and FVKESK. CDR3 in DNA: TGTGCCAGCAGCCACCTTTCATGGGGAGGCACTGAAGCTTTCTTT. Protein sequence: CASSHLSWGGTEAFF.

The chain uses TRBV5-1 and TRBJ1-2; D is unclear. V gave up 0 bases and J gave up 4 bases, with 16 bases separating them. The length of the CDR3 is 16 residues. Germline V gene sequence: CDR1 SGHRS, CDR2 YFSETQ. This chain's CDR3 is CASSLGPQNPSYGYTF. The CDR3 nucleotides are TGCGCCAGCAGCTTGGGTCCCCAGAACCCCTCCTATGGCTACACCTTC.

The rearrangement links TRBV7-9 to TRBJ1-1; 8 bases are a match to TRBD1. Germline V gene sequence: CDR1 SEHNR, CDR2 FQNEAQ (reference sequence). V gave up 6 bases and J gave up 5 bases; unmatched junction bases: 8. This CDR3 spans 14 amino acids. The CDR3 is CASSPRTGITEAFF. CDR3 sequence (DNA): TGTGCCAGCAGTCCAAGGACAGGGATTACTGAAGCTTTCTTT. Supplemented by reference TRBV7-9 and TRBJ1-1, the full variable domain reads DTGVSQNPRHKITKRGQNVTFRCDPISEHNRLYWYRQTLGQGPEFLTYFQNEAQLEKSRLLSDRFSAERPKGSFSTLEIQRTEQGDSAMYLCASSPRTGITEAFFGQGTRLTVV.

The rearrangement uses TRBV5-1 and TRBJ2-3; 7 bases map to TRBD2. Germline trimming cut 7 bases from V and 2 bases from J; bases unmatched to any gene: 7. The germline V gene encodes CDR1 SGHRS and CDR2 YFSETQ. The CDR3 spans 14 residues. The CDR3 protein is CASVRGSLTDTQYF. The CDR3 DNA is TGCGCCAGCGTGCGGGGGAGCCTCACAGATACGCAGTATTTT. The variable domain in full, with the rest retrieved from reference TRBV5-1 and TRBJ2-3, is KAGVTQTPRYLIKTRGQQVTLSCSPISGHRSVSWYQQTPGQGLQFLFEYFSETQRNKGNFPGRFSGRQFSNSRSEMNVSTLELGDSALYLCASVRGSLTDTQYFGPGTRLTVL.

The DNA of the CDR3 is TGCGCCAGCAGCCTAGACAGTAGCTACACCTTC. Residues: CASSLDSSYTF. The chain employs TRBV5-1 and TRBJ1-2, with a possible D match to TRBD1 (5 bases). V lost 4 bases to trimming and J lost 9 bases, with 10 bases between them. CDR3 size: 11 residues. Looked up from germline, CDR1 is SGHRS and CDR2 is YFSETQ.

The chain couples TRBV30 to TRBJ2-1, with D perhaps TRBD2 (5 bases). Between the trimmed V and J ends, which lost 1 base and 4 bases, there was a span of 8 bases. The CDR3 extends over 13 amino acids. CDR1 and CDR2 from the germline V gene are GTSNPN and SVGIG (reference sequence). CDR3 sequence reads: CAWSAGIYNEQFF. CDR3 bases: TGTGCCTGGAGTGCGGGGATTTACAATGAGCAGTTCTTC. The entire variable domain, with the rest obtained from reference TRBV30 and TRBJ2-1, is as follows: SQTIHQWPATLVQPVGSPLSLECTVEGTSNPNLYWYRQAAGRGLQLLFYSVGIGQISSEVPQNLSASRPQDRQFILSSKKLLLSDSGFYLCAWSAGIYNEQFFGPGTRLTVL.

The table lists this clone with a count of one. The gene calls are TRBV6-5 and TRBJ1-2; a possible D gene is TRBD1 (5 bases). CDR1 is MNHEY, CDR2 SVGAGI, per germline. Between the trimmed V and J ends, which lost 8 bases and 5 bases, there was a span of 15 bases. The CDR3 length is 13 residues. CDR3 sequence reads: CASGAGAEYGYTF. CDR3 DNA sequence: TGTGCCAGCGGAGCTGGGGCCGAGTATGGCTACACCTTC.

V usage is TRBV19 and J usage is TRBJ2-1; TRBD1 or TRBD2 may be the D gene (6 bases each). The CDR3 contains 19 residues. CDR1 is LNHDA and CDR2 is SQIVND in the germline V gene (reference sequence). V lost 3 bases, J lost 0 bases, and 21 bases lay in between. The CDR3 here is CASSMEGVLVEGSYNEQFF. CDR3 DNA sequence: TGTGCCAGTAGTATGGAGGGGGTACTAGTGGAGGGCTCCTACAATGAGCAGTTCTTC.

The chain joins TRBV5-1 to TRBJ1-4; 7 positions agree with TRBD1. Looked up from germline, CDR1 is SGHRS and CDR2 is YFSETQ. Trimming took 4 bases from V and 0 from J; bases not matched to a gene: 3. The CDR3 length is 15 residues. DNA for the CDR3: TGCGCCAGCAGCGCCCAGGGGGCAACTAATGAAAAACTGTTTTTT. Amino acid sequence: CASSAQGATNEKLFF.

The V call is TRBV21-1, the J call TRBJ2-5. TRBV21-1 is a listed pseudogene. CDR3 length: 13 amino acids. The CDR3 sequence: CASSKGDGKTQYF. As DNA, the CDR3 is TGTGCCAGCAGCAAAGGGGACGGAAAGACCCAGTACTTC.

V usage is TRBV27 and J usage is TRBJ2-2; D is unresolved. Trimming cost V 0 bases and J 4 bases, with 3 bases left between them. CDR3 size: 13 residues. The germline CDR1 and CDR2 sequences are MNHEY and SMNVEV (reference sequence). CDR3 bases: TGTGCCAGCAGTTTATCGAGCACCGGGGAGCTGTTTTTT. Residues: CASSLSSTGELFF.

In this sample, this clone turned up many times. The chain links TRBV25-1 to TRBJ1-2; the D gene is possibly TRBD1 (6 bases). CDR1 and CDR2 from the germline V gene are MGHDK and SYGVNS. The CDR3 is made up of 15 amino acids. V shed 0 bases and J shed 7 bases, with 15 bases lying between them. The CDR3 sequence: CASSEYGGARGGYTF. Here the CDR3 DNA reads TGTGCCAGCAGTGAATATGGGGGCGCGCGGGGTGGCTACACCTTC.